These T cell receptor beta chains were read from a single sample in a study of blood T cell repertoires in COVID-19. Clones were sequenced by immunoSEQ multiplex PCR, and TCRdb holds only the in-frame ones, with some missing. This table holds 250,000 or so clones, approximately 84% found once. The sample consisted of PBMCs or T cells enriched from blood (not recorded which). Every receptor here comes from a man in his 60s who had recovered from COVID-19. CDR3s include the opening cysteine and the closing phenylalanine or tryptophan. The D gene is left open where the match is weak. Clone size appears in some rows only: once, few, many, or a class for an expanded clone.

abundance	v_gene	d_gene	j_gene	CDR3nt	CDR3aa
NA	TRBV2	TRBD1	TRBJ2-2	TGTGCCAGCTGGGGGGACAGGGGCCCCACCGGGGAGCTGTTTTTT	CASWGDRGPTGELFF
few	TRBV24-1	TRBD1	TRBJ1-4	TGTGCCACCAGTGATCACAGGGGCCCGGTGGCGGGAAAACTGTTTTTT	CATSDHRGPVAGKLFF
NA	TRBV3-1/TRBV3-2	NA	TRBJ1-1	TGTGCCAGCAGCCTTACTGGAGGGTGGGCCACTGAAGCTTTCTTT	CASSLTGGWATEAFF
NA	TRBV4-3	TRBD2	TRBJ2-3	TGCGCCAGCAGCCCGACTAGCAGTTCAGATACGCAGTATTTT	CASSPTSSSDTQYF
NA	TRBV15	NA	TRBJ1-2	TGTGCCACCAGCAGTGACCTCAGGGACTCGTCAATGGGCTACACCTTC	CATSSDLRDSSMGYTF
NA	TRBV3-1/TRBV3-2	NA	TRBJ2-2	TGTGCCAGCAGCCGTACACGAACCGGGGAGCTGTTTTTT	CASSRTRTGELFF
NA	TRBV7-8	TRBD1	TRBJ1-2	TGTGCCAGCAGCTTAGAGGGACAGGGGAGCTATGGCTACACCTTC	CASSLEGQGSYGYTF
NA	TRBV13	TRBD2	TRBJ2-1	TGTGCCAGCAGCTCGGAGGGTGGGGAGACTAGCGCCTACAATGAGCAGTTCTTC	CASSSEGGETSAYNEQFF
NA	TRBV28	TRBD1	TRBJ1-1	TGTGCCAGCAGTCCTACCGGGACAGGGTCGGAAGCTTTCTTT	CASSPTGTGSEAFF
NA	TRBV20-1	NA	TRBJ1-2	TGCAGTGCTAGTCCCCGGACAGATTATGGCTACACCTTC	CSASPRTDYGYTF
NA	TRBV10-1	TRBD1	TRBJ2-2	TGCGCCAGCAGGGCCGGGACAGCCACCGGGGAGCTGTTTTTT	CASRAGTATGELFF
NA	TRBV5-1	TRBD1	TRBJ1-1	TGCGCCACCAAAAGAGGGGGCGGTGGTGTGGACACTGAAGCTTTCTTT	CATKRGGGGVDTEAFF
once	TRBV7-8	NA	TRBJ1-5	TGTGCCAGCAGCCCCCGGGTCTGGGGCAATCAGCCCCAGCATTTT	CASSPRVWGNQPQHF
NA	TRBV7-2	TRBD2	TRBJ2-5	TGTGCCAGCAGCTTAGCGGCTAGCGGGGGGGAGACCCAGTACTTC	CASSLAASGGETQYF
NA	TRBV24-1	NA	TRBJ1-2	TGTGCCACCAGTGATTCCATGGTCGCGCATGGCTACACCTTC	CATSDSMVAHGYTF
NA	TRBV6-6	TRBD2	TRBJ2-2	TGTGCCAGCAGATTAGCGGGGGGAGGGACCGGGGAGCTGTTTTTT	CASRLAGGGTGELFF
NA	TRBV20-1	TRBD1	TRBJ1-3	TGCAGTGCTAGTCAGGGGGCAACTGGAAACACCATATATTTT	CSASQGATGNTIYF
NA	TRBV12-3/TRBV12-4	NA	TRBJ2-7	TGTGCCAGCGGTAGTAGCCCCTACGAGCAGTACTTC	CASGSSPYEQYF
NA	TRBV18	NA	TRBJ1-4	TGTGCCAGCTCGGGGGCAAATGAAAAACTGTTTTTT	CASSGANEKLFF
NA	TRBV24-1	NA	TRBJ1-6	TGTGCCACCAGTGATTTGATATACAGGGAAGACTCACCCCTCCACTTT	CATSDLIYREDSPLHF
NA	TRBV30	NA	TRBJ1-1	TGTGCCTGGACCGGGACACTTAACACTGAAGCTTTCTTT	CAWTGTLNTEAFF
NA	TRBV18	TRBD2	TRBJ2-1	TGTGCCAGCTCACCAGGACTAGCGGGCGGTGAGCAGTTCTTC	CASSPGLAGGEQFF
NA	TRBV18	TRBD1	TRBJ2-1	TGTGCCAGCTCACAAGGACAGGGGGGGAATGAGCAGTTCTTC	CASSQGQGGNEQFF
NA	TRBV7-2	TRBD1	TRBJ1-5	TGTGCCAGCAAGACAGGGAATCAGCCCCAGCATTTT	CASKTGNQPQHF
NA	TRBV18	NA	TRBJ2-1	TGTGCCAGCTCACCCGGTCAGGGGCACATATACAATGAGCAGTTCTTC	CASSPGQGHIYNEQFF
NA	TRBV15	NA	TRBJ1-2	TGTGCCACCAGCAGTGGGGGCCAGGGAGTCCATGGCTACACCTTC	CATSSGGQGVHGYTF
few	TRBV20-1	NA	TRBJ2-5	TGCAGTGCTAGTCCCGACAAACTTTACGGGACCCAGTACTTC	CSASPDKLYGTQYF
NA	TRBV5-6	NA	TRBJ2-7	TGTGCCAGCAGCTCCTCGAGGGTTCGCGACGAGCAGTACTTC	CASSSSRVRDEQYF
NA	TRBV7-2	NA	TRBJ1-1	TGTGCCAGCAGCTTAGCGAGTGGTGACACTGAAGCTTTCTTT	CASSLASGDTEAFF
once	TRBV19	TRBD1	TRBJ1-1	TGTGCCAGTAGTTTACAGGGGGCTGGCACTGAAGCTTTCTTT	CASSLQGAGTEAFF
once	TRBV6-4	TRBD1	TRBJ1-2	TGTGCCACCCCGACAGGGAACTATGGCTACACCTTC	CATPTGNYGYTF
NA	TRBV7-9	NA	TRBJ1-1	TGTGCCAGCAGCTTAGAGACGGCCAGGGTGAACACTGAAGCTTTCTTT	CASSLETARVNTEAFF
once	TRBV4-3	NA	TRBJ2-1	TGCGCCAGCAGCCAAGTTTTTACAGGGTCGAGGAGTGAGCAGTTCTTC	CASSQVFTGSRSEQFF
NA	TRBV5-1	TRBD2	TRBJ2-1	TGCGCCAGCAGCTTGGCGCCTAGCGGGGGGCTGTGGAATGAGCAGTTCTTC	CASSLAPSGGLWNEQFF